The 25 T cell receptor beta chains below all came from one sample that was sequenced in a study of T cells after yellow fever vaccination. TCRdb passed the 5' RACE reads through MiXCR, listing each CDR3 protein once. The profile shows around 88,000 distinct CDR3 sequences, roughly 13% of them singletons. Material: CD8+ T cells not binding an NS4B(214-222) dextramer, sorted from PBMCs, obtained roughly 20 days after the first yellow fever vaccination. Every receptor here comes from a man younger than 30 who received the YFV17D yellow fever vaccine.

V and J are TRBV4-3 and TRBJ1-1; D gene unclear. There are 17 residues in the CDR3. Trimming stripped 0 bases from V and 1 base from J, with 15 bases between. CDR1 is LGHNA and CDR2 is YSLEER in the germline V gene. CDR3 protein: CASSQEIGSGANTEAFF. The CDR3 bases are TGCGCCAGCAGCCAAGAAATCGGGTCCGGCGCGAACACTGAAGCTTTCTTT.

This clonotype was observed a few times. The gene calls are TRBV2 and TRBJ2-1, with TRBD2 identical over 7 bases. CDR1 is SNHLY, CDR2 FYNNEI, per germline. V was clipped by 7 bases and J by 10 bases; unmatched bases: 10. This CDR3 is built from 13 residues. CDR3 sequence reads: CASMGTNSNEQFF. Written as DNA, the CDR3 is TGTGCCAGCATGGGGACTAACTCTAACGAGCAGTTCTTC. Full variable domain (rest looked up from reference TRBV2 and TRBJ2-1): EPEVTQTPSHQVTQMGQEVILRCVPISNHLYFYWYRQILGQKVEFLVSFYNNEISEKSEIFDDQFSVERPDGSNFTLKIRSTKLEDSAMYFCASMGTNSNEQFFGPGTRLTVL.

The chain links TRBV4-2 to TRBJ2-3; 12 bases match TRBD2. V lost 4 bases and J lost 8; bases outside the gene matches: 16. Germline assignment: CDR1 LGHNA and CDR2 YNFKEQ. This CDR3 is built from 18 residues. CDR3 nucleotide sequence: TGTGCCAGCAGCCCTAGCGGGGGGGTCCCTTCGCCAGATGCTACGCAGTATTTT. Residues: CASSPSGGVPSPDATQYF.

The chain employs TRBV20-1 and TRBJ2-4, with 13 bases lining up with TRBD2. CDR1 and CDR2 from the germline V gene are DFQATT and SNEGSKA (reference sequence). The CDR3 consists of 15 residues. Trimming cost V 6 bases and J 3 bases; bases outside gene matches: 5. The CDR3 loop is CSAKGLAGRKNIQYF. Here the CDR3 DNA reads TGCAGTGCAAAGGGACTAGCGGGACGCAAAAACATTCAGTACTTC.

This clonotype showed up many times. The chain couples TRBV19 to TRBJ2-3; 8 bases match TRBD2. V gave up 1 base and J gave up 6 bases; unmatched junction bases: 6. The CDR3 totals 15 residues. Germline lookup yields CDR1 LNHDA and CDR2 SQIVND (reference sequence). The CDR3 spells CASSIVWTSPDTQYF. The CDR3 bases are TGTGCCAGTAGTATAGTATGGACTAGCCCCGATACGCAGTATTTT.

A note on this clonotype: The junction and the germline gene differ at one end; a read error may be behind it. V is TRBV7-6 and J is TRBJ2-2; no clear D. CDR1 SGHVS and CDR2 FNYEAQ come from the germline V gene. CDR3 length: 10 residues. The DNA for the CDR3 is TGTACCAGCCTCTGCGGGGAGCTGTTTTTT. It specifies CTSLCGELFF.

CDR3 in amino acids: CSVEGVNTEAFF. The CDR3 nucleotides read TGCAGCGTTGAAGGGGTGAACACTGAAGCTTTCTTT. The chain uses TRBV29-1 and TRBJ1-1; no definite D call. Germline CDR1 is SQVTM and CDR2 is ANQGSEA. The CDR3 length is 12 residues. Trimming pared 1 base from V and 0 bases from J, leaving 3 bases between.

V is TRBV7-2 and J is TRBJ1-2; 7 bases line up with TRBD1. Germline values: CDR1 SGHTA, CDR2 FQGNSA. Germline trimming cut 2 bases from V and 5 bases from J; bases unmatched to any gene: 2. The CDR3 loop spans 13 amino acids. The CDR3 sequence: CASSLIQGYGYTF. CDR3 bases: TGTGCCAGCAGCTTAATACAGGGGTATGGCTACACCTTC. Based on the CDR3 plus reference TRBV7-2 and TRBJ1-2, the full variable domain is GAGVSQSPSNKVTEKGKDVELRCDPISGHTALYWYRQSLGQGLEFLIYFQGNSAPDKSGLPSDRFSAERTGGSVSTLTIQRTQQEDSAVYLCASSLIQGYGYTFGSGTRLTVV.

V and J are TRBV19 and TRBJ2-1; a possible D gene is TRBD2 (6 bases). CDR1 LNHDA and CDR2 SQIVND come from the germline V gene (reference sequence). This CDR3 is 16 amino acids long. V lost 1 base to trimming and J lost 4 bases, with 14 bases between them. The CDR3 sequence is CASSIGPAGSYNEQFF. CDR3 nucleotide sequence: TGTGCCAGTAGTATAGGTCCAGCGGGCTCTTACAATGAGCAGTTCTTC.

This clonotype was observed at least ten times. The J gene is TRBJ2-7, the V gene TRBV7-9, with D possibly being TRBD1 or TRBD2 (5 bases each). V lost 4 bases to trimming and J lost 5 bases, with 12 bases between them. The CDR3 consists of 13 residues. The germline gives CDR1 SEHNR, CDR2 FQNEAQ (reference sequence). CDR3 sequence: CASSSGPKDEQYV. CDR3 DNA sequence: TGTGCCAGCAGCTCGGGACCAAAGGACGAGCAGTACGTC.

This chain connects TRBV6-1 to TRBJ2-5; 7 bases map to TRBD2. Unmatched junction bases numbered 11, after V lost 5 bases and J lost 2 bases. The CDR3 has 16 residues. Germline CDR1 MNHNS, CDR2 SASEGT. CDR3 sequence (DNA): TGTGCCAGCAGTACGGGAGTGTGGGGGGGGCAAGAGACCCAGTACTTC. This gives the protein CASSTGVWGGQETQYF.

This clonotype was picked up a small number of times. The chain uses TRBV7-8 and TRBJ2-2, with D possibly TRBD1 on 5 matching bases. In germline, CDR1 is SGHVS, CDR2 FQNEAQ. The CDR3 extends over 16 amino acids. V lost 0 bases and J lost 7, with 15 bases in between. The CDR3 protein is CASSLATVGQGGELFF. In nucleotides, the CDR3 is TGTGCCAGCAGCTTAGCTACAGTGGGGCAGGGCGGGGAGCTGTTTTTT.

The table lists this clonotype with a few counts. The rearrangement links TRBV6-5 to TRBJ2-2; D gene unclear. Trimming removed 7 bases from V and 5 bases from J, with 5 bases in between. Germline CDR1 is MNHEY and CDR2 is SVGAGI. This CDR3 is 11 amino acids long. The CDR3 nucleotides are TGTGCCAGCACCAATACCGGGGAGCTGTTTTTT. It specifies CASTNTGELFF.

This clonotype was found a few times. This chain connects TRBV10-3 to TRBJ1-3; D is undetermined. CDR3 length: 14 amino acids. The V end was cut by 10 bases, the J end by 0 bases, with 13 bases between. Germline-derived CDR1 and CDR2 are ENHRY and SYGVKD. DNA of the CDR3: TGTGCCAACGGAGACGGGAACTCTGGAAACACCATATATTTT. Translated: CANGDGNSGNTIYF.

This clonotype was picked up a small number of times. The gene calls are TRBV29-1 and TRBJ1-2; D uncertain. The germline CDR1 and CDR2 sequences are SQVTM and ANQGSEA. The CDR3 loop spans 15 amino acids. V lost 3 bases and J lost 3, with 17 bases in between. The CDR3 region is CSVDWGISSHYGYTF. In nucleotides, the CDR3 is TGCAGCGTTGACTGGGGAATTAGTAGTCACTATGGCTACACCTTC.

The V gene is TRBV12-3 or TRBV12-4, the J gene TRBJ2-1; 7 bases fit TRBD2. Losses at the gene ends were 5 bases for V and 8 bases for J; bases not matched to a gene: 3. The CDR3 contains 12 residues. The CDR3 DNA reads as TGTGCCAGCAGTGCCGGGGGGTATGAGCAGTTCTTC. This encodes CASSAGGYEQFF.

This clonotype has more than one count but fewer than ten. This rearrangement joins TRBV7-9 to TRBJ1-5; D not certain. Trimming removed 11 bases from V and 0 bases from J, with 14 bases in between. There are 14 residues in the CDR3. Germline V gene data show CDR1 as SEHNR and CDR2 as FQNEAQ (reference sequence). CDR3 DNA sequence: TGTGCCGTCGAAGATACCTATAGCAATCAGCCCCAGCATTTT. This sequence encodes CAVEDTYSNQPQHF.

The sample holds a few counts of this clonotype. The CDR3 nucleotides are TGTGCCAGCAGCTTACCCCTAGCGGGGGGAGGAGATACGCAGTATTTT. As protein: CASSLPLAGGGDTQYF. V is TRBV7-9 and J is TRBJ2-3; TRBD2 aligns across 11 bases. The germline V gene encodes CDR1 SEHNR and CDR2 FQNEAQ (reference sequence). After removal of 2 bases from V and 5 bases from J, the junction contained 6 bases not matched to a gene. The CDR3 runs 16 residues.

The rearrangement uses TRBV28 and TRBJ1-4; 7 positions agree with TRBD1. The CDR3 runs to 14 residues. With 6 bases clipped from V and 8 bases from J, the junction kept 9 bases outside the gene matches. Germline V gene sequence: CDR1 MDHEN, CDR2 SYDVKM. CDR3 loop: CASSGTGVREKLFF. CDR3 nucleotides: TGTGCCAGCAGCGGAACAGGGGTAAGGGAAAAACTGTTTTTT.

The chain carries TRBV19 and TRBJ2-3; the match to TRBD1 covers 8 bases. The V gene's germline CDR1 is LNHDA and CDR2 SQIVND (reference sequence). J lost 2 bases, V lost 6 bases, and 4 bases had no gene match. The CDR3 is 14 residues long. CDR3 nucleotides: TGTGCCAGTAGCGTGACAGGGGCCACAGATACGCAGTATTTT. Translated: CASSVTGATDTQYF.

The V gene is TRBV20-1, the J gene TRBJ1-4; no clear D gene. CDR3 length: 14 residues. Trimming stripped 0 bases from V and 4 bases from J, with 9 bases between. Per the germline V gene, CDR1 is DFQATT and CDR2 is SNEGSKA (reference sequence). CDR3 sequence (DNA): TGCAGTGCTAGAGATCCCAGCCTTAATGAAAAACTGTTTTTT. It translates to CSARDPSLNEKLFF.

The rearrangement links TRBV5-1 to TRBJ1-1; D may be TRBD1 (6 bases). The CDR3 contains 15 residues. CDR1 is SGHRS, CDR2 YFSETQ, per germline. Trimming removed 4 bases at V and 3 bases at J, with 16 bases between. CDR3 nucleotides: TGCGCCAGCAGCCAGTGGGGGCAGATCGACACTGAAGCTTTCTTT. Protein: CASSQWGQIDTEAFF.

This clonotype has more than one count but fewer than ten. V gene TRBV5-1 combines with J gene TRBJ1-4; 8 bases agree with TRBD1. The CDR3 covers 14 residues. The germline CDR1 and CDR2 sequences are SGHRS and YFSETQ. V lost 3 bases, J lost 8 bases, and 6 bases stayed unmatched. The CDR3 is CASSSDRGTEKLFF. CDR3 sequence (DNA): TGCGCCAGCAGCTCTGACAGGGGTACGGAAAAACTGTTTTTT.

This clonotype was observed a handful of times. V usage is TRBV28 and J usage is TRBJ2-2; D perhaps matches TRBD1 (6 bases). CDR1 is MDHEN, CDR2 SYDVKM, per germline. The CDR3 is made up of 16 amino acids. V gave up 1 base and J gave up 1 base, with 10 bases separating them. The CDR3 nucleotides read TGTGCCAGCAGTTTATACGGGACACAGAACACCGGGGAGCTGTTTTTT. Its protein is CASSLYGTQNTGELFF.

The V gene is TRBV5-1, the J gene TRBJ1-2; TRBD1 aligns across 7 bases. This CDR3 region has 12 residues. Germline values: CDR1 SGHRS, CDR2 YFSETQ. V lost 5 bases and J lost 14; bases outside the gene matches: 12. CDR3 loop: CASRDNAATGTF. The CDR3, as DNA: TGCGCCAGCAGAGATAACGCCGCGACAGGGACCTTC.